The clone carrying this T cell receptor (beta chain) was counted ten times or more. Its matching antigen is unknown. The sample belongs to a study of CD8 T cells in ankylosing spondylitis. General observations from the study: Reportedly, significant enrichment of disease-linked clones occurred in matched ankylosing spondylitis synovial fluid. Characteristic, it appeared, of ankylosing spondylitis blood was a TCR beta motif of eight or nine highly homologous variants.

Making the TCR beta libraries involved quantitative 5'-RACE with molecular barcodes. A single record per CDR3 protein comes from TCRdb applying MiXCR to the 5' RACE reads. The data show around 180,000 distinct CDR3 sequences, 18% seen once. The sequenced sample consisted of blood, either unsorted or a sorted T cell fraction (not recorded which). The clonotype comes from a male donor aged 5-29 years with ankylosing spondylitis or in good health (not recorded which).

The chain's CDR3 is CASRSPRQGSGQYF. The CDR3 DNA reads TGTGCCAGCAGATCACCCAGACAGGGGTCCGGGCAGTACTTC. This sequence joins TRBV6-5 and TRBJ2-7; 8 bases map to TRBD1. Unmatched junction bases numbered 13, after V lost 6 bases and J lost 9 bases. Germline V gene sequence: CDR1 MNHEY, CDR2 SVGAGI. The CDR3 has 14 residues.